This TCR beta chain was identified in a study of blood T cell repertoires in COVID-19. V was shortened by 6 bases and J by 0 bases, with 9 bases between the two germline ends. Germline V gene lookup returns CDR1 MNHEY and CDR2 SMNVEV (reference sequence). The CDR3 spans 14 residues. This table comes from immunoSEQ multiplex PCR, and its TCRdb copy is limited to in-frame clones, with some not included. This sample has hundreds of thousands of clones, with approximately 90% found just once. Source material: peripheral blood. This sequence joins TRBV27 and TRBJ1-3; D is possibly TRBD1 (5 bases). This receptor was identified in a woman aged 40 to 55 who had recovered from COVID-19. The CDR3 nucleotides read TGTGCCAGCAGAACAGGCGTCTCTGGAAACACCATATATTTT. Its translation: CASRTGVSGNTIYF.